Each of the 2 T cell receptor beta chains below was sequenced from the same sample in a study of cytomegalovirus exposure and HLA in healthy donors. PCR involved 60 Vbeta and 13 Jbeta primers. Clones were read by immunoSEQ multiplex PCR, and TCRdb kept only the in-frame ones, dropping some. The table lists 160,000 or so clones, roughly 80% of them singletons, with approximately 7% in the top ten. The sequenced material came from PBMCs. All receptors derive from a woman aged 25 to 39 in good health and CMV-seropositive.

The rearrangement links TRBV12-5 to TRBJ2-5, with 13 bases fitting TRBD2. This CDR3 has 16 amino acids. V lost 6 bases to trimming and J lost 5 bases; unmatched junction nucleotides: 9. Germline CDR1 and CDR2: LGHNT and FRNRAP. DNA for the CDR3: TGTGCTAGTGGGTCCGGGACTAGCGGGGCCGGGGAGACCCAGTACTTC. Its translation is CASGSGTSGAGETQYF.

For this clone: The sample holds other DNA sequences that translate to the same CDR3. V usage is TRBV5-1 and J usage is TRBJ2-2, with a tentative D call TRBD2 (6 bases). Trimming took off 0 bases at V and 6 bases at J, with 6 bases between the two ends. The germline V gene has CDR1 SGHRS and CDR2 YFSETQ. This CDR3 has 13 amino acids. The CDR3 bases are TGCGCCAGCAGCTTGGGCGGGGCCGGGGAGCTGTTTTTT. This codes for CASSLGGAGELFF. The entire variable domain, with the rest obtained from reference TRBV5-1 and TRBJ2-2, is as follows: KAGVTQTPRYLIKTRGQQVTLSCSPISGHRSVSWYQQTPGQGLQFLFEYFSETQRNKGNFPGRFSGRQFSNSRSEMNVSTLELGDSALYLCASSLGGAGELFFGEGSRLTVL.